What follows are 17 T cell receptor beta chains derived from one specimen sequenced in a study of T-cell reconstitution after alpha-beta-depleted transplantation in children. Unique molecular identifiers were used to barcode this TCRbeta library. TCRdb re-called the PCR reads with MiXCR, one entry per CDR3 protein. The data hold approximately 590,000 distinct CDR3 sequences, with about 11% observed a single time. The specimen was PBMCs from the stem cell graft donor, collected from the stem cell graft. The source of these receptors is a human donor who donated a stem cell graft to a child with acute myeloid leukemia.

The chain has TRBV24-1 and TRBJ2-1; D might be TRBD2 (5 bases). There are 14 residues in the CDR3. Per the germline V gene, CDR1 is KGHDR and CDR2 is SFDVKD. V lost 3 bases and J 5 bases, leaving 10 bases between the germline ends. In DNA form, the CDR3 reads TGTGCCACCAGTGATAGCGGTAACCACAATGAGCAGTTCTTC. Its translation: CATSDSGNHNEQFF.

This clonotype was found many times. This chain joins TRBV20-1 and TRBJ1-5; TRBD1 aligns across 10 bases. This CDR3 comprises 16 residues. Per germline, CDR1 DFQATT and CDR2 SNEGSKA (reference sequence). V dropped 5 bases and J dropped 5; count of bases not matched to a gene: 12. The CDR3 loop reads CSAARRDRGDDQPQHF. CDR3 coding DNA: TGCAGTGCTGCACGCCGGGACAGGGGAGATGATCAGCCCCAGCATTTT.

This clonotype was observed at least ten times. This chain joins TRBV12-3 or TRBV12-4 and TRBJ2-7; TRBD1 agrees at 7 bases. V shed 0 bases, J shed 2 bases, and the junction held 7 bases outside the gene matches. This CDR3 has 16 amino acids. The CDR3, as DNA: TGTGCCAGCAGTTTAGCCGTCCGAGGGGGCCCCTACGAGCAGTACTTC. Translated, it gives CASSLAVRGGPYEQYF.

CDR3 residues: CASSWGQGISNNQPQHF. In DNA form, the CDR3 reads TGTGCCAGCAGTTGGGGGCAGGGGATTTCCAACAATCAGCCCCAGCATTTT. The V and J genes are TRBV12-3 or TRBV12-4 and TRBJ1-5; TRBD1 might be the D (6 bases). The CDR3 loop spans 17 amino acids. V was pared by 4 bases and J by 3 bases, with 19 bases between.

The genes are TRBV18 and TRBJ1-2; D uncertain. V shed 3 bases and J shed 4 bases, with 12 bases lying between them. Germline CDR1 reads KGHSH; CDR2 reads LQKENI. The CDR3 runs to 14 residues. The CDR3 here is CASSPLREIYGYTF. The CDR3 DNA is TGTGCCAGCTCACCCCTAAGGGAGATCTATGGCTACACCTTC.

V is TRBV11-3 and J is TRBJ2-6; D is unclear. Germline V gene sequence: CDR1 SGHNT, CDR2 YENEEA. The V and J ends lost 1 base and 3 bases respectively, with 7 bases between them. There are 15 residues in the CDR3. DNA of the CDR3: TGTGCCAGCAGCTTAGGGGGTATTGGGGCCAACGTCCTGACTTTC. This translates into CASSLGGIGANVLTF.

Ten or more counts support this clonotype. The chain recombines TRBV4-3 with TRBJ2-7, with 11 positions matching TRBD2. In germline, CDR1 is LGHNA, CDR2 YSLEER. This CDR3 has 15 amino acids. With V trimmed by 1 base and J by 12 bases, 11 bases remained unmatched. CDR3 amino acids: CASSQGGLAVAQWYF. CDR3 DNA sequence: TGCGCCAGCAGCCAAGGGGGACTAGCGGTTGCTCAATGGTACTTC.

At least ten counts were recorded for this clonotype. The chain joins TRBV4-2 to TRBJ2-7; D could derive from TRBD1 or TRBD2 (5 bases each). CDR1 is LGHNA, CDR2 YNFKEQ, per germline. The CDR3 totals 17 residues. Trimming removed 1 base from V and 2 bases from J, with 18 bases in between. CDR3 DNA sequence: TGTGCCAGCAGCCAAGGCTACCGGGACGTGGAGGCCTACGAGCAGTACTTC. This gives the protein CASSQGYRDVEAYEQYF.

J is TRBJ1-2 and V is TRBV20-1; 7 nucleotides line up with TRBD1. The V and J ends lost 2 bases and 7 bases, in that order; junction bases with no gene match: 16. In germline, CDR1 is DFQATT, CDR2 SNEGSKA (reference sequence). The CDR3 loop spans 16 amino acids. CDR3 sequence (DNA): TGCAGTGCTAGACCCCCTGAAGGGGGCCCATCGGGTGGCTACACCTTC. Its translation: CSARPPEGGPSGGYTF.

This clonotype was counted between two and nine times. The rearrangement joins TRBV6-2 or TRBV6-3 to TRBJ2-6; 7 bases fit TRBD1. CDR1 is MNHEY, CDR2 SVGEGT, per germline. The ends lost 2 bases at V and 8 bases at J; junction bases unmatched: 9. This CDR3 comprises 16 residues. CDR3 DNA sequence: TGTGCCAGCAGTTACCTACCGGACAGGATGACCAACGTCCTGACTTTC. Amino acid sequence: CASSYLPDRMTNVLTF.

The V gene is TRBV27, the J gene TRBJ2-3; 11 nucleotides align to TRBD2. The germline CDR1 and CDR2 sequences are MNHEY and SMNVEV (reference sequence). Trimming took 8 bases from V and 8 from J; bases not matched to a gene: 9. The CDR3 has 14 amino acids. DNA for the CDR3: TGTGCCAGCGGGCGTAGCGGGAGGGCCGGTACGCAGTATTTT. Protein: CASGRSGRAGTQYF.

There are many counts of this clonotype. This chain joins TRBV7-9 and TRBJ2-3; a possible D gene is TRBD2 (6 bases). The CDR3 has 16 amino acids. V lost 5 bases to trimming and J lost 1 base, with 16 bases between them. Germline V gene lookup returns CDR1 SEHNR and CDR2 FQNEAQ (reference sequence). The CDR3 bases are TGTGCCAGCAGCCCTCCTCGGTGGAGGGGCACAGATACGCAGTATTTT. It yields the protein CASSPPRWRGTDTQYF.

This clonotype was seen more than once but under ten times. The CDR3 is CASSPPRQQNTEAFF. The CDR3 region has the DNA TGTGCCAGCAGCCCACCTCGACAGCAGAACACTGAAGCTTTCTTT. The chain links TRBV7-9 to TRBJ1-1, with D perhaps matching TRBD1 (5 bases). V was trimmed by 5 bases and J by 1 base, leaving 14 bases between them. CDR1 and CDR2 (germline): SEHNR, FQNEAQ (reference sequence). There are 15 residues in the CDR3. Full variable domain (remainder filled in from reference TRBV7-9 and TRBJ1-1): DTGVSQNPRHKITKRGQNVTFRCDPISEHNRLYWYRQTLGQGPEFLTYFQNEAQLEKSRLLSDRFSAERPKGSFSTLEIQRTEQGDSAMYLCASSPPRQQNTEAFFGQGTRLTVV.

Notes on this clonotype: Being one base from a much bigger clone, this may be a read error. Without the conserved terminal phenylalanine or tryptophan, this CDR3 likely stems from a read error. The genes are TRBV20-1 and TRBJ2-1, with D unclear. The CDR3 is 12 residues long. V gave up 7 bases and J gave up 0 bases, with 7 bases separating them. Germline CDR1 and CDR2: DFQATT and SNEGSKA (reference sequence). CDR3 region: CSEGSSYNEQFI. The CDR3, as DNA: TGCAGTGAGGGAAGCTCCTACAATGAGCAGTTCATC.

The chain joins TRBV6-2 or TRBV6-3 to TRBJ2-7, with D possibly matching TRBD1 (5 bases). Germline-derived CDR1 and CDR2 are MNHEY and SVGEGT. The CDR3 covers 13 residues. Trimming left V 7 bases short and J 2 bases short, with 12 bases between. This CDR3 is CASKGRAPYEQYF. CDR3 bases: TGTGCCAGCAAGGGCAGGGCCCCCTACGAGCAGTACTTC.

This clonotype was counted at least ten times. V is TRBV27 and J is TRBJ2-3; D tentatively reads TRBD1 or TRBD2 (5 bases each). Germline V gene sequence: CDR1 MNHEY, CDR2 SMNVEV (reference sequence). Trimming left V 3 bases short and J 7 bases short, with 11 bases between. The length of the CDR3 is 13 residues. This CDR3 reads CASSFKGTNTQYF. The CDR3 region has the DNA TGTGCCAGCAGTTTTAAGGGGACGAATACGCAGTATTTT.

The chain uses TRBV28 and TRBJ2-7; tentative D call: TRBD2 (5 bases). CDR1 is MDHEN and CDR2 is SYDVKM in the germline V gene. V was clipped by 4 bases and J by 6 bases, with 16 bases between them. The CDR3 loop spans 14 amino acids. The CDR3: CASSSLGVAREQYF. The CDR3 DNA sequence: TGTGCCAGCAGTTCCCTGGGAGTAGCCCGCGAGCAGTACTTC.